This T cell receptor (beta chain) appears in the sequencing data of a study of metastatic and nonmetastatic thyroid tumors (dated by TCRdb to 2018 to 2020). Background for the entire study: The researchers compared repertoires between peripheral blood samples and tumor or nodule tissue samples from patients with malignant or benign thyroid disease. Broad study findings and their caveats: TCR beta diversity was reported as significantly higher in malignant tumors than in benign nodules, in both blood and tumor samples.

Library creation used PCR. Sequencing was carried out with an Illumina HiSeq 4000. The TCR beta-chain CDR3 region of each patient was profiled by high-throughput sequencing. The study's processing was this. CDR3 differences across clinicopathological groups were used to build a classifier for discriminating distant-metastatic papillary thyroid cancer patients. Repertoire diversity was assessed with the Shannon index, and tumor-blood repertoire similarity with the Morisita-Horn index. The public reads were reanalyzed by TCRdb: fastp trimming at Q25, MiXCR alignment, in-frame beta chains only. TCRdb's processing, not the study's, gives the V and J calls here. This sample gives around 5,600 clones in total; approximately 40% of them show up just once. Clones ranked in the top ten supply 30% to 40% of the sample. This clone was seen only a few times. No cognate antigen has been identified for it. No much larger clone is present one base from it, and per-base qualities are unavailable.

Before undergoing thyroid surgery, none of the patients had been given any kind of treatment. The study retrospectively analysed patient clinical samples collected from the early 2010s to the late 2010s using T-cell receptor beta sequencing. Relative to germline, V is 1 base shorter and J is 6 bases shorter, with 13 bases between their ends. As encoded in the germline V gene (reference sequence), CDR1 is GTSNPN while CDR2 is SVGIG. Measured from the cysteine to the phenylalanine, the CDR3 is 14 residues long. Only CDR3 DNA is held: 42 bases, read in frame from base 1. The TCR comes from a female donor with papillary thyroid cancer or a benign thyroid nodule (not recorded which). Some clones in this sample may be carry-over from other donors' samples. The receptor chain draws on TRBV30 and TRBJ1-5; a tentative D match to TRBD1 spans 5 bases. Sequencing input: adjacent normal tissue. The DNA sequence is as follows: TGTGCCTGGAGTGCATCTCCGGGGGGTCAGCCCCAGCATTTT. Its protein reads: CAWSASPGGQPQHF.